This T cell receptor beta chain was captured by sequencing in a study of T cell changes during pregnancy in multiple sclerosis. The CDR3 totals 17 residues. V shed 0 bases, J shed 5 bases, and the junction held 13 bases outside the gene matches. Germline assignment: CDR1 SGHRS and CDR2 YFSETQ. Measured with immunoSEQ multiplex PCR; TCRdb has only the in-frame clones, and not every one. This table has about 50,000 clones, 80% to 95% appearing once. The gene calls are TRBV5-1 and TRBJ1-1, with TRBD1 identical over 7 bases. The specimen comprised CD4+ T cells from peripheral blood mononuclear cells, sampled in the second trimester of pregnancy. The receptor was derived from a female donor with multiple sclerosis, enrolled in a pregnancy study. CDR3 in DNA: TGCGCCAGCAGCTTGGGACAGGGCTTAAAATTGGGGACTGAAGCTTTCTTT. It translates to CASSLGQGLKLGTEAFF. Complete variable domain (other parts from reference TRBV5-1 and TRBJ1-1): KAGVTQTPRYLIKTRGQQVTLSCSPISGHRSVSWYQQTPGQGLQFLFEYFSETQRNKGNFPGRFSGRQFSNSRSEMNVSTLELGDSALYLCASSLGQGLKLGTEAFFGQGTRLTVV.